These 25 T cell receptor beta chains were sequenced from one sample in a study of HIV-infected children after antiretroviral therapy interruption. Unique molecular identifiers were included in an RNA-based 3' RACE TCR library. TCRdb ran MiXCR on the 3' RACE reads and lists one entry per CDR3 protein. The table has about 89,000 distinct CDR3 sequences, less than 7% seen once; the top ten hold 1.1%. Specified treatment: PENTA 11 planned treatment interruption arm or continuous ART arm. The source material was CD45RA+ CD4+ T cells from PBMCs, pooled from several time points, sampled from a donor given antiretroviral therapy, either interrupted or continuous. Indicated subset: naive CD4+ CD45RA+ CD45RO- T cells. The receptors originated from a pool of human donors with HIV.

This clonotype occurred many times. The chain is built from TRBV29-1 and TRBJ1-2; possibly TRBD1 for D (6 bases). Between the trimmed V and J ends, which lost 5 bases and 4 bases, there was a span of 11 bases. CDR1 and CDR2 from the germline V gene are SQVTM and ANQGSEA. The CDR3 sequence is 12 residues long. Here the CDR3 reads CSVPPGAYGYTF. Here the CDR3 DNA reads TGCAGCGTTCCACCGGGGGCCTATGGCTACACCTTC.

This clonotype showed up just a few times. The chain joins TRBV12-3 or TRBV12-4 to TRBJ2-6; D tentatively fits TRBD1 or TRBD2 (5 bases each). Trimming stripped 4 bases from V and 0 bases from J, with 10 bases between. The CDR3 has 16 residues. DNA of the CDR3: TGTGCCAGCAGTTGGGGACGGAGCTCTGGGGCCAACGTCCTGACTTTC. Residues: CASSWGRSSGANVLTF.

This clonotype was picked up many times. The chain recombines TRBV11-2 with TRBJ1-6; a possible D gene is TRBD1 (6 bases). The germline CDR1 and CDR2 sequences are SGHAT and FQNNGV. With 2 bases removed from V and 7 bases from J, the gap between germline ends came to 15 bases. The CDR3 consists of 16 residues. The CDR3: CASSLSPRGLNSPLHF. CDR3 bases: TGTGCCAGCAGCTTATCTCCCCGGGGGCTAAATTCACCCCTCCACTTT.

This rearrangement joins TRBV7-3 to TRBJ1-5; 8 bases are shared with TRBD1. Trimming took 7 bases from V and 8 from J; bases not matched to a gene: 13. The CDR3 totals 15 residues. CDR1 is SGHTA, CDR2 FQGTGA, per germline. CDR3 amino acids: CASTLTPGQVEPQHF. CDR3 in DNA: TGTGCCAGCACCCTGACTCCGGGACAGGTCGAGCCCCAGCATTTT.

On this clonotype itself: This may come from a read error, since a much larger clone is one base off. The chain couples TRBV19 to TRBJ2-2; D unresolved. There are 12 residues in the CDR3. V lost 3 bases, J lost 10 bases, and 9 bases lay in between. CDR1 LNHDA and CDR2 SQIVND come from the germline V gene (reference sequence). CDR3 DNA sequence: TGTGCCAGTAGTATTCGGGCCGTGGAGCTGTTTTTT. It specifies CASSIRAVELFF.

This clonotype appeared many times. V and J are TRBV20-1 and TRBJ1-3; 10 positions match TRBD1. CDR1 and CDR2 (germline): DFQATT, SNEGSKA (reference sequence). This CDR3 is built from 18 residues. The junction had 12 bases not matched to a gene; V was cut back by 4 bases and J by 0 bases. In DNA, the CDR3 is TGCAGTGCTAATCCGGGACAGGGGCCCTCCGTCTCTGGAAACACCATATATTTT. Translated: CSANPGQGPSVSGNTIYF.

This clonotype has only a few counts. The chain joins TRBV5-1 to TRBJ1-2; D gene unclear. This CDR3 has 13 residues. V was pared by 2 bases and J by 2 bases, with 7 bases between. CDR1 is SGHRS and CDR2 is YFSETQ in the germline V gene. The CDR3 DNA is TGCGCCAGCAGCTTATCATTCAACTATGGCTACACCTTC. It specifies CASSLSFNYGYTF.

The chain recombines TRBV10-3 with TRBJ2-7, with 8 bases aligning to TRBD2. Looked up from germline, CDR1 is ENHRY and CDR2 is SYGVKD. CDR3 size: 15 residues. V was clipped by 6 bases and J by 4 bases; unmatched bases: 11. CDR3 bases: TGTGCCATCAGGAGAACTGACGGGAGGGGATACGAGCAGTACTTC. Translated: CAIRRTDGRGYEQYF.

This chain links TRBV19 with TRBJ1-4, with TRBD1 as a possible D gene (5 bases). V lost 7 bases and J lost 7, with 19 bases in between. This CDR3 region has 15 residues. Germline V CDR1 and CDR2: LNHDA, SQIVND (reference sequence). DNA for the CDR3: TGTGCCAGTAAGTCCTCAGGGACTGAGTTTGAAAAACTGTTTTTT. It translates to CASKSSGTEFEKLFF.

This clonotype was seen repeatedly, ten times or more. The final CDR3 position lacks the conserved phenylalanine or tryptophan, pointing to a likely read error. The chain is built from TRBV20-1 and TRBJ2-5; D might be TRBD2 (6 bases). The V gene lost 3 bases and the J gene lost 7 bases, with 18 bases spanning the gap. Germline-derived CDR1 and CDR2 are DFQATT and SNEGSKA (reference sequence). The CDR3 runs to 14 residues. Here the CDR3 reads CSASSRGNPPTQYS. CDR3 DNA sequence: TGCAGTGCTAGTAGTCGCGGGAACCCCCCGACCCAGTACTCC.

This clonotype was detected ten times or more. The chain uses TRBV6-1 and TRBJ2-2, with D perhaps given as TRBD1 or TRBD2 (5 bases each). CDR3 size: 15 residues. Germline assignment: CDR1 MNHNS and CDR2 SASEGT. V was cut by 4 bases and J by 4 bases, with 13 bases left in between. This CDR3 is CASSGSQGATGELFF. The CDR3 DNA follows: TGTGCCAGCAGTGGGAGCCAGGGAGCCACCGGGGAGCTGTTTTTT.

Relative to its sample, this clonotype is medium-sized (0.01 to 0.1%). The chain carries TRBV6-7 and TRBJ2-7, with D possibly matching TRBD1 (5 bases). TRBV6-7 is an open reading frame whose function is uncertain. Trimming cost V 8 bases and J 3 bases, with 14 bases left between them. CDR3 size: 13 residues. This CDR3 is CASYVGRDYEQYF. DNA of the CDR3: TGTGCCAGCTACGTCGGCAGGGACTACGAGCAGTACTTC.

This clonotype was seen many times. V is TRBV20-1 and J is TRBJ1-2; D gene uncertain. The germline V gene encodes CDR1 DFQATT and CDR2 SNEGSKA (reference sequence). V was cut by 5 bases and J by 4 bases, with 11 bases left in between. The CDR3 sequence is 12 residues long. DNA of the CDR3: TGCAGTGCTTCGATTGGGGTCTATGGCTACACCTTC. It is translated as CSASIGVYGYTF.

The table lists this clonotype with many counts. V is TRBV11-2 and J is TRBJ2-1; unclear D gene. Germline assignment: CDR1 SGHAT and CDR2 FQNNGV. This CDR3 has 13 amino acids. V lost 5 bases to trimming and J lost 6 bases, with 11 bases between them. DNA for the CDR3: TGTGCCAGCAGCCTTTGGACGGCCAATGAGCAGTTCTTC. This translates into CASSLWTANEQFF.

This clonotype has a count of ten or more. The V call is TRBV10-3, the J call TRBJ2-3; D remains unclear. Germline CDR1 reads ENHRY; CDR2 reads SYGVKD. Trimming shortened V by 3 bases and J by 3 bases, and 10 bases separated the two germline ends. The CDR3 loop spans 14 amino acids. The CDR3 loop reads CAISDPGPTDTQYF. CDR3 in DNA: TGTGCCATCAGTGATCCGGGCCCGACAGATACGCAGTATTTT.

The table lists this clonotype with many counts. CDR3 residues: CASTRGGQPQHF. Written as DNA, the CDR3 is TGTGCCAGCACCAGGGGCGGCCAGCCCCAGCATTTT. The chain couples TRBV28 to TRBJ1-5, with a tentative D call TRBD1 (6 bases). The germline V gene has CDR1 MDHEN and CDR2 SYDVKM. This CDR3 is 12 amino acids long. V dropped 7 bases and J dropped 7 bases, with 11 bases sitting between them.

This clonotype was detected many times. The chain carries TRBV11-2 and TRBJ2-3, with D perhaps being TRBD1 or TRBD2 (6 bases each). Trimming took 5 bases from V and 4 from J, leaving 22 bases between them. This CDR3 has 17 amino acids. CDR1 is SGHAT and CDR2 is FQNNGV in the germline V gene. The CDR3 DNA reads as TGTGCCAGCAGCCCCCAAAGGGGACTTAGGGGGGCAGATACGCAGTATTTT. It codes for CASSPQRGLRGADTQYF.

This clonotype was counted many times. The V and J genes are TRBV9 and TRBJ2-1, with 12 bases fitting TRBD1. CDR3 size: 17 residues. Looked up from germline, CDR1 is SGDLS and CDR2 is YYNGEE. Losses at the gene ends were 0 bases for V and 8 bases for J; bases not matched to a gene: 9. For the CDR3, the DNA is TGTGCCAGCAGCGTAGATCGAGGGACAGGGGGCGGGTATGAGCAGTTCTTC. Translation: CASSVDRGTGGGYEQFF.

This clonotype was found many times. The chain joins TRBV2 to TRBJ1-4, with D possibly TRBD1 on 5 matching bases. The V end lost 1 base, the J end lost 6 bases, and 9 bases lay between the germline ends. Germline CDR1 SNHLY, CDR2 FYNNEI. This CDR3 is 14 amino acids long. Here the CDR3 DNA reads TGTGCCAGCAGTGAAGTGGGGGTTGATGAAAAACTGTTTTTT. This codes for CASSEVGVDEKLFF. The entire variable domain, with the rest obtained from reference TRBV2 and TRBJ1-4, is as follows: EPEVTQTPSHQVTQMGQEVILRCVPISNHLYFYWYRQILGQKVEFLVSFYNNEISEKSEIFDDQFSVERPDGSNFTLKIRSTKLEDSAMYFCASSEVGVDEKLFFGSGTQLSVL.

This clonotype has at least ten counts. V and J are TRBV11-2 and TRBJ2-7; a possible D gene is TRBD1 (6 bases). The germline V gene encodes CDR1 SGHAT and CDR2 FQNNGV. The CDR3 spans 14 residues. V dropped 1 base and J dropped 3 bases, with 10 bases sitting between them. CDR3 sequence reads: CASSLARRGYEQYF. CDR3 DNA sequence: TGTGCCAGCAGCTTAGCGCGCAGGGGCTACGAGCAGTACTTC.

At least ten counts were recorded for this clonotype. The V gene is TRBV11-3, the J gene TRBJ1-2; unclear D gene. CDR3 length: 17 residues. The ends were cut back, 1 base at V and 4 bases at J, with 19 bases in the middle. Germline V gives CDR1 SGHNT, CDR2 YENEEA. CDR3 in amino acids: CASSLVTFRGSAYGYTF. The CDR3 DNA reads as TGTGCCAGCAGCTTAGTAACTTTTCGTGGCAGCGCCTATGGCTACACCTTC.

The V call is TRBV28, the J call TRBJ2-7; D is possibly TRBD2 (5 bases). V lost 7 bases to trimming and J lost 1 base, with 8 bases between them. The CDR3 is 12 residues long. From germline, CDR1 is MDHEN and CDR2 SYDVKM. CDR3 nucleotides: TGTGCCAGCAACGAGGGATCCTACGAGCAGTACTTC. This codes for CASNEGSYEQYF. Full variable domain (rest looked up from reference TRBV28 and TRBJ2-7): DVKVTQSSRYLVKRTGEKVFLECVQDMDHENMFWYRQDPGLGLRLIYFSYDVKMKEKGDIPEGYSVSREKKERFSLILESASTNQTSMYLCASNEGSYEQYFGPGTRLTVT.

The CDR3 coding sequence is TGCGCCAGCAGCTTGGGAGGGGTCCCCACAGATACGCAGTATTTT. It yields the protein CASSLGGVPTDTQYF. This chain links TRBV5-1 with TRBJ2-3; D could derive from TRBD1 or TRBD2 (5 bases each). The CDR3 runs 15 residues. V lost 0 bases and J lost 2, with 10 bases in between. The V gene's germline CDR1 is SGHRS and CDR2 YFSETQ.

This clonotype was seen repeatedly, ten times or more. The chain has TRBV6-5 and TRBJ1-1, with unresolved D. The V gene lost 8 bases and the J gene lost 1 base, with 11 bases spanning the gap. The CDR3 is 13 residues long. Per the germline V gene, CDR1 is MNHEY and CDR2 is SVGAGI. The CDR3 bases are TGTGCCAGCTGCCTAGGGCCGAACACTGAAGCTTTCTTT. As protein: CASCLGPNTEAFF.

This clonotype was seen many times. Written as DNA, the CDR3 is TGTGCCAGCACCGGGACTAGAATTTATACGCAGTATTTT. Translated: CASTGTRIYTQYF. The rearrangement joins TRBV7-2 to TRBJ2-3, with 8 bases aligning to TRBD2. Per germline, CDR1 SGHTA and CDR2 FQGNSA. V dropped 7 bases and J dropped 7; count of bases not matched to a gene: 7. The CDR3 spans 13 residues. The full variable domain, with the rest looked up from reference TRBV7-2 and TRBJ2-3, is GAGVSQSPSNKVTEKGKDVELRCDPISGHTALYWYRQSLGQGLEFLIYFQGNSAPDKSGLPSDRFSAERTGGSVSTLTIQRTQQEDSAVYLCASTGTRIYTQYFGPGTRLTVL.